The 8 T cell receptor beta chains reported below all come from one sample, sequenced in a study of Graves' ophthalmopathy and Graves' hyperthyroidism. Amplified material comprised TCR beta CDR3 regions derived from RNA transcripts. First-round RT-PCR employed HTBI primers, with a second-round multiplex PCR after it. TCRdb recomputed calls from the multiplex PCR reads with MiXCR, one row per CDR3 protein. Among over a million distinct CDR3 sequences listed, 35% to 40% were seen once. The sequenced sample was peripheral blood or thyroid tissue (not recorded which). Receptor source: an adult man with Graves' hyperthyroidism.

This clonotype occurred many times. The CDR3 bases are TGTGCCAGCAGCTTAGGGCGCAGGTATAATGGCTACACCTTC. Amino acid sequence: CASSLGRRYNGYTF. This rearrangement joins TRBV7-9 to TRBJ1-2; D is uncertain. Trimming stripped 1 base from V and 6 bases from J, with 12 bases between. This CDR3 is 14 amino acids long. Looked up from germline, CDR1 is SEHNR and CDR2 is FQNEAQ (reference sequence).

This clonotype was seen at least ten times. The chain carries TRBV2 and TRBJ1-4; 7 bases align to TRBD1. J lost 2 bases, V lost 5 bases, and 5 bases had no gene match. Germline V gives CDR1 SNHLY, CDR2 FYNNEI. The CDR3 consists of 15 residues. The CDR3 spells CASSPQGQTNEKLFF. CDR3 bases: TGTGCCAGCAGTCCACAGGGGCAGACTAATGAAAAACTGTTTTTT.

This sequence joins TRBV9 and TRBJ1-5; possible D gene TRBD1, 6 bases. This CDR3 comprises 15 residues. Germline V gene data show CDR1 as SGDLS and CDR2 as YYNGEE. V dropped 4 bases and J dropped 2 bases, with 13 bases sitting between them. The CDR3 spells CASSIGGWGNQPQHF. CDR3 nucleotide sequence: TGTGCCAGCAGCATAGGGGGTTGGGGCAATCAGCCCCAGCATTTT.

V is TRBV11-2 and J is TRBJ2-6; 7 positions agree with TRBD1. Germline V gene lookup returns CDR1 SGHAT and CDR2 FQNNGV. The CDR3 covers 17 residues. After removal of 4 bases from V and 0 bases from J, the junction contained 6 bases not matched to a gene. CDR3 residues: CASSYLGQASGANVLTF. The CDR3 DNA reads TGTGCCAGCAGCTATCTTGGACAGGCCTCTGGGGCCAACGTCCTGACTTTC.

V is TRBV19 and J is TRBJ1-2, with D perhaps TRBD1 (6 bases). The CDR3 is 15 residues long. The germline V gene encodes CDR1 LNHDA and CDR2 SQIVND (reference sequence). Trimming took 3 bases from V and 0 from J, leaving 11 bases between them. In nucleotides, the CDR3 is TGTGCCAGTAGTATTGGATCAGGGGCTAACTATGGCTACACCTTC. Amino acids: CASSIGSGANYGYTF.

This clonotype was seen at least ten times. The rearrangement links TRBV11-2 to TRBJ2-5, with 12 bases aligning to TRBD2. Germline CDR1 and CDR2: SGHAT and FQNNGV. Losses at the gene ends were 5 bases for V and 1 base for J; bases not matched to a gene: 8. CDR3 length equals 17 residues. CDR3 sequence reads: CASSPSGLAGSQETQYF. DNA for the CDR3: TGTGCCAGCAGCCCCTCAGGACTAGCGGGGAGCCAAGAGACCCAGTACTTC.

This clonotype was detected a few times. The rearrangement links TRBV7-2 to TRBJ2-5, with a possible D match to TRBD2 (6 bases). Germline V gene lookup returns CDR1 SGHTA and CDR2 FQGNSA. The CDR3 runs to 16 residues. Trimming left V 5 bases short and J 7 bases short, with 23 bases between. For the CDR3, the DNA is TGTGCCAGCAGCCCAGAGTCCGGAGGGGCGCACCGGACCCAGTACTTC. This gives the protein CASSPESGGAHRTQYF.

The gene calls are TRBV7-9 and TRBJ2-7; possibly TRBD2 for D (6 bases). Trimming took 3 bases from V and 2 from J, leaving 14 bases between them. CDR1 is SEHNR, CDR2 FQNEAQ, per germline (reference sequence). This CDR3 comprises 15 residues. The CDR3 bases are TGTGCCAGCAGCTTGGCCCCTAGCGACACCTACGAGCAGTACTTC. It yields the protein CASSLAPSDTYEQYF.